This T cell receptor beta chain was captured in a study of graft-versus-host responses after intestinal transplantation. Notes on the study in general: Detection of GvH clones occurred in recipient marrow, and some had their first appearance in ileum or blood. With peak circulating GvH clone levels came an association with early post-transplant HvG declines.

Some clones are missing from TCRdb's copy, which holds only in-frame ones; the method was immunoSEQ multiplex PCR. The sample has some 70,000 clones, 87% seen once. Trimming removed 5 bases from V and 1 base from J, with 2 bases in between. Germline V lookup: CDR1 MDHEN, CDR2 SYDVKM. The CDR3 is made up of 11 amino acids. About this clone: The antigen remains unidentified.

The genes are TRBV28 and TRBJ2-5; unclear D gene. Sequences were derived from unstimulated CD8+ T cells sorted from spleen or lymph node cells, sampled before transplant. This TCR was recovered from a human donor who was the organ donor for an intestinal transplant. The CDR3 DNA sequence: TGTGCCAGCAGTCCCCAAGAGACCCAGTACTTC. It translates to CASSPQETQYF.